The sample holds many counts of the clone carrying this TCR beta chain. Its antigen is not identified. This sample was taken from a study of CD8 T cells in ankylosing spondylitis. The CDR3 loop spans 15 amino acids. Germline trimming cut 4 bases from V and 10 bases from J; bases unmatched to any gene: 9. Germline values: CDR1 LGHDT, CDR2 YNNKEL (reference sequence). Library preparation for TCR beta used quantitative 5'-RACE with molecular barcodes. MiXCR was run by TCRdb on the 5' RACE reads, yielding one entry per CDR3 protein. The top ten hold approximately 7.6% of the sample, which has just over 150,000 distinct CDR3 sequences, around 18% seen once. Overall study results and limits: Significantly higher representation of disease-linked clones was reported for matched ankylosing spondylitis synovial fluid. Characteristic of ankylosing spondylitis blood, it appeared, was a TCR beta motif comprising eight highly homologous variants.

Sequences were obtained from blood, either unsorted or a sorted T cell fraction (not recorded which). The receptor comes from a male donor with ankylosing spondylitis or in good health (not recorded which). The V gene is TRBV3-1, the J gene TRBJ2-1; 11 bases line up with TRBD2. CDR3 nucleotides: TGTGCCAGCAGCCGGGGACTAGCGGAAGGGCAAGAGCAGTTCTTC. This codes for CASSRGLAEGQEQFF.